The 16 T cell receptor beta chains presented below share a single source sample, sequenced in a study of T cell repertoires in cytomegalovirus infection. TCRdb processed the reads anew with MiXCR; each CDR3 protein has one entry. This sample carries over 250,000 distinct CDR3 sequences, 20% to 25% of them seen once, and the ten largest clones take around 20%. The antigens of these receptors remain unknown. The source material was cultured PBMCs, sampled from culture after CMV antigen stimulation. These receptors were collected from a human donor in good health (CMV status not recorded). Some clones in this sample may be carry-over from other donors' samples.

This clonotype was counted between two and nine times. The rearrangement uses TRBV19 and TRBJ1-3; no reliable D call. Germline assignment: CDR1 LNHDA and CDR2 SQIVND (reference sequence). Trimming pared 10 bases from V and 3 bases from J, leaving 19 bases between. The CDR3 runs to 15 residues. The CDR3 region is CATSDERRYGNTIYF. The CDR3 coding sequence is TGTGCCACTTCCGATGAACGTAGATATGGAAACACCATATATTTT. The full variable domain, its missing parts supplied by reference TRBV19 and TRBJ1-3, is DGGITQSPKYLFRKEGQNVTLSCEQNLNHDAMYWYRQDPGQGLRLIYYSQIVNDFQKGDIAEGYSVSREKKESFPLTVTSAQKNPTAFYLCATSDERRYGNTIYFGEGSWLTVV.

The chain links TRBV19 to TRBJ2-7; D ambiguous. There are 14 residues in the CDR3. Trimming cost V 2 bases and J 3 bases, with 11 bases left between them. Looked up from germline, CDR1 is LNHDA and CDR2 is SQIVND (reference sequence). In nucleotides, the CDR3 is TGTGCCAGTAGTATAACTGCCATCAGCTACGAGCAGTACTTC. Translating gives CASSITAISYEQYF.

This clonotype has at least ten counts. The chain has TRBV6-6 and TRBJ2-1; maybe TRBD2 (5 bases). The CDR3 has 14 amino acids. Germline V gives CDR1 MNHNY, CDR2 SVGAGI (reference sequence). Trimming took off 6 bases at V and 3 bases at J, with 12 bases between the two ends. This CDR3 is CASSPDFFYNEQFF. In nucleotides, the CDR3 is TGTGCCAGCAGCCCGGACTTTTTCTACAATGAGCAGTTCTTC.

In its sample, this clonotype was seen once. The chain uses TRBV2 and TRBJ1-5; D might be TRBD1 (6 bases). Germline lookup yields CDR1 SNHLY and CDR2 FYNNEI. V was cut by 6 bases and J by 7 bases, with 16 bases left in between. The CDR3 extends over 14 amino acids. The CDR3 nucleotides are TGTGCCAGCAGAGAACACAGGGATGGGCAGCCCCAGCATTTT. Translation gives CASREHRDGQPQHF.

This clonotype was seen a few times. The chain is built from TRBV10-3 and TRBJ1-1, with D uncertain. Germline V gives CDR1 ENHRY, CDR2 SYGVKD. V lost 10 bases and J 1 base, leaving 13 bases between the germline ends. CDR3 length: 13 amino acids. This CDR3 reads CATQLLQNTEAFF. CDR3 bases: TGTGCCACCCAACTACTACAGAACACTGAAGCTTTCTTT.

This clonotype was seen a handful of times. V gene TRBV20-1 combines with J gene TRBJ1-2, with TRBD1 matching 7 bases. Trimming removed 6 bases from V and 1 base from J; junction bases left unmatched: 14. The CDR3 has 16 residues. The germline V gene has CDR1 DFQATT and CDR2 SNEGSKA (reference sequence). CDR3 residues: CSAAEWDSPNNYGYTF. DNA of the CDR3: TGCAGTGCGGCAGAATGGGACAGCCCGAATAACTATGGCTACACCTTC.

This chain uses TRBV29-1 with TRBJ2-7; a weak D match, TRBD1 (5 bases). The V gene lost 5 bases and the J gene lost 0 bases, with 11 bases spanning the gap. Germline CDR1 and CDR2: SQVTM and ANQGSEA. CDR3 size: 13 residues. The CDR3 bases are TGCAGCGTTCGTGGCAGGGTCTCCTACGAGCAGTACTTC. Translation gives CSVRGRVSYEQYF.

Only a few counts were recorded for this clonotype. V usage is TRBV11-2 and J usage is TRBJ2-1; D remains unclear. The CDR3 totals 14 residues. CDR1 is SGHAT and CDR2 is FQNNGV in the germline V gene. V shed 5 bases and J shed 3 bases, with 11 bases lying between them. CDR3: CASSQTEIYNEQFF. CDR3 nucleotides: TGTGCCAGCAGCCAAACAGAGATCTACAATGAGCAGTTCTTC.

This clonotype was counted between two and nine times. J is TRBJ2-4 and V is TRBV6-2 or TRBV6-3; 10 nucleotides agree with TRBD2. Germline loops: CDR1 MNHEY, CDR2 SVGEGT. J lost 6 bases, V lost 2 bases, and 7 bases had no gene match. The length of the CDR3 is 16 residues. In DNA, the CDR3 is TGTGCCAGCAGTTACCGCAGCGGGAGGGCGGGAAACATTCAGTACTTC. It is translated as CASSYRSGRAGNIQYF.

This clonotype was picked up many times. The J gene is TRBJ1-2, the V gene TRBV11-2, with D maybe TRBD1 (6 bases). This CDR3 has 14 residues. Germline CDR1 SGHAT, CDR2 FQNNGV. V lost 3 bases and J lost 4, with 12 bases in between. CDR3: CASSFDRTGYGYTF. Written as DNA, the CDR3 is TGTGCCAGCAGCTTCGACAGGACCGGCTATGGCTACACCTTC.

This clonotype was found many times. The chain recombines TRBV29-1 with TRBJ1-2; D unclear. Trimming stripped 3 bases from V and 7 bases from J, with 12 bases between. From germline, CDR1 is SQVTM and CDR2 ANQGSEA. The CDR3 length is 12 residues. The CDR3 loop reads CSVDRELAGYTF. The CDR3 DNA is TGCAGCGTTGATCGGGAGTTGGCTGGCTACACCTTC.

This chain connects TRBV19 to TRBJ1-5, with 7 bases identical to TRBD1. V was pared by 7 bases and J by 5 bases, with 8 bases of the junction left unmatched. Germline values: CDR1 LNHDA, CDR2 SQIVND (reference sequence). The CDR3 loop spans 14 amino acids. The DNA for the CDR3 is TGTGCCAGTACGACGACAGGGAAGGATCAGCCCCAGCATTTT. Translated, it gives CASTTTGKDQPQHF.

The sample holds a few counts of this clonotype. This chain connects TRBV27 to TRBJ2-1, with 13 nucleotides matching TRBD2. J gave up 7 bases and V 6 bases, and 6 bases lay outside the gene matches. CDR1 is MNHEY, CDR2 SMNVEV, per germline (reference sequence). The CDR3 has 15 residues. Here the CDR3 DNA reads TGTGCCAGCAGCCATGGGACTAGCGGGATGAATGAGCAGTTCTTC. Its translation is CASSHGTSGMNEQFF.

The sample holds many counts of this clonotype. This chain's CDR3 is CAELSSYNEQFF. The CDR3 region has the DNA TGCGCCGAGCTTAGCTCCTACAATGAGCAGTTCTTC. The chain uses TRBV4-1 and TRBJ2-1; no clear D gene. V was pared by 11 bases and J by 0 bases, with 8 bases between. This CDR3 is built from 12 residues. Germline CDR1 reads MGHRA; CDR2 reads YSYEKL.

The chain employs TRBV4-1 and TRBJ1-2, with D unclear. Germline lookup yields CDR1 MGHRA and CDR2 YSYEKL. Deletions cut 4 bases from V and 0 bases from J, with 18 bases between. The CDR3 contains 17 residues. Written as DNA, the CDR3 is TGCGCCAGCAGCCCCATCGCGGTTCTTAGAGCTAACTATGGCTACACCTTC. It yields the protein CASSPIAVLRANYGYTF.

This clonotype was observed a single time. In nucleotides, the CDR3 is TGTGCCAGCAGCTTGAGGCAGGGAGGCCACGAGCAGTACTTC. Its protein is CASSLRQGGHEQYF. The genes are TRBV5-4 and TRBJ2-7; possible D gene TRBD2, 6 bases. The germline gives CDR1 SGHNT, CDR2 YYREEE (reference sequence). The V and J ends lost 1 base and 5 bases respectively, with 13 bases between them. The CDR3 has 14 residues.